Following are 25 T cell receptor beta chains from one sample sequenced in a study of cytomegalovirus exposure and HLA in healthy donors. In the PCR, 60 Vbeta and 13 Jbeta primers were used. Assay: immunoSEQ multiplex PCR; the TCRdb copy retains only in-frame clones and omits some. The sample carries around 130,000 clones, approximately 81% recorded once. The material sequenced was PBMCs. The receptors come from a man younger than 35 in good health and CMV-seronegative.

The rearrangement joins TRBV7-3 to TRBJ2-7, with TRBD1 identical over 7 bases. V shed 3 bases, J shed 1 base, and the junction held 6 bases outside the gene matches. Germline V gives CDR1 SGHTA, CDR2 FQGTGA. This CDR3 contains 15 residues. CDR3 loop: CASSFDRAGSYEQYF. The CDR3 nucleotides read TGTGCCAGCAGCTTTGACAGGGCGGGTTCCTACGAGCAGTACTTC.

The chain has TRBV19 and TRBJ1-5; TRBD1 matches 8 bases. This CDR3 region has 15 residues. Germline lookup yields CDR1 LNHDA and CDR2 SQIVND (reference sequence). J gave up 4 bases and V 7 bases, and 9 bases lay outside the gene matches. As DNA, the CDR3 is TGTGCCAGTAACCCTGACAGGGGACGGAATCAGCCCCAGCATTTT. This translates into CASNPDRGRNQPQHF. The complete variable domain, with remaining parts taken from reference TRBV19 and TRBJ1-5, reads DGGITQSPKYLFRKEGQNVTLSCEQNLNHDAMYWYRQDPGQGLRLIYYSQIVNDFQKGDIAEGYSVSREKKESFPLTVTSAQKNPTAFYLCASNPDRGRNQPQHFGDGTRLSIL.

This sequence joins TRBV11-2 and TRBJ2-7, with no clear D. This CDR3 has 15 residues. From germline, CDR1 is SGHAT and CDR2 FQNNGV. With 5 bases removed from V and 1 base from J, the gap between germline ends came to 15 bases. Here the CDR3 reads CASSRGGVRSYEQYF. DNA of the CDR3: TGTGCCAGCAGCCGAGGCGGAGTGAGATCCTACGAGCAGTACTTC.

The chain joins TRBV18 to TRBJ1-2; weak D call: TRBD1 (6 bases). This CDR3 spans 16 amino acids. Trimming cost V 8 bases and J 7 bases, with 26 bases left between them. Germline-derived CDR1 and CDR2 are KGHSH and LQKENI. The CDR3 is CASHRDRLAGEGGYTF. The DNA of the CDR3 is TGTGCCAGCCACAGGGATCGGTTAGCGGGTGAAGGTGGCTACACCTTC.

The rearrangement links TRBV7-3 to TRBJ1-1, with TRBD1 matching 8 bases. From germline, CDR1 is SGHTA and CDR2 FQGTGA. Trimming at V came to 5 bases and at J to 5 bases, leaving 7 bases not matched to a gene. The length of the CDR3 is 14 residues. CDR3 loop: CASSPDRERTEAFF. CDR3 nucleotide sequence: TGTGCCAGCAGCCCGGACAGGGAGAGGACTGAAGCTTTCTTT.

Here the CDR3 reads CASTGGYEQYF. CDR3 DNA sequence: TGTGCCAGCACCGGAGGCTACGAGCAGTACTTC. The chain carries TRBV11-2 and TRBJ2-7, with D possibly matching TRBD2 (5 bases). The V gene lost 7 bases and the J gene lost 3 bases, with 7 bases spanning the gap. The CDR3 consists of 11 residues. Germline assignment: CDR1 SGHAT and CDR2 FQNNGV.

J is TRBJ2-1 and V is TRBV7-8, with 9 bases that match TRBD1. This CDR3 comprises 15 residues. Germline V gene lookup returns CDR1 SGHVS and CDR2 FQNEAQ. The ends lost 11 bases at V and 7 bases at J; junction bases unmatched: 15. The CDR3 DNA follows: TGTGCCTCAGCAATACTTGGGACAGGGTGGAATGAGCAGTTCTTC. It is translated as CASAILGTGWNEQFF.

The genes are TRBV27 and TRBJ2-3, with D maybe TRBD1 (6 bases). Trimming removed 4 bases at V and 5 bases at J, with 13 bases between. Germline-derived CDR1 and CDR2 are MNHEY and SMNVEV (reference sequence). The CDR3 loop spans 14 amino acids. CDR3 DNA: TGTGCCAGCAGTTCCCACAGGGTTGAAGATACGCAGTATTTT. Protein: CASSSHRVEDTQYF.

Concerning this clone itself: Other nucleotide sequences in the sample specify the same CDR3. This chain's CDR3 is CASSPTDSVNTEAFF. The CDR3 DNA is TGTGCCAGCAGCCCTACTGACTCGGTTAACACTGAAGCTTTCTTT. The chain joins TRBV7-6 to TRBJ1-1; D remains ambiguous. The V end was cut by 5 bases, the J end by 2 bases, with 15 bases between. The germline V gene encodes CDR1 SGHVS and CDR2 FNYEAQ. The CDR3 is made up of 15 amino acids.

The V and J genes are TRBV9 and TRBJ2-6; D is uncertain. The V gene's germline CDR1 is SGDLS and CDR2 YYNGEE. V dropped 6 bases and J dropped 4 bases, with 14 bases sitting between them. The CDR3 loop spans 15 amino acids. CDR3 loop: CASTLRGSGANVLTF. CDR3 nucleotide sequence: TGTGCCAGCACCCTAAGAGGTTCCGGGGCCAACGTCCTGACTTTC.

The V gene is TRBV5-1, the J gene TRBJ1-1; 8 bases are shared with TRBD1. CDR3 length: 14 amino acids. V trimming: 0 bases; J trimming: 6 bases; junction bases outside the gene matches: 4. Germline loops: CDR1 SGHRS, CDR2 YFSETQ. The CDR3 DNA reads as TGCGCCAGCAGCTTGGAGGCGGACAGGGCTGAAGCTTTCTTT. Protein sequence: CASSLEADRAEAFF.

V gene TRBV5-1 combines with J gene TRBJ1-5, with D unresolved. Germline V gives CDR1 SGHRS, CDR2 YFSETQ. V lost 1 base, J lost 4 bases, and 6 bases lay in between. The CDR3 totals 13 residues. The CDR3 loop is CASSLTGNQPQHF. CDR3 bases: TGCGCCAGCAGCTTGACGGGGAATCAGCCCCAGCATTTT.

This clone was seen just once. For the CDR3, the DNA is TGTGCCAGCAGCTCCGGGACACAAAATTCACCCCTCCACTTT. Translation: CASSSGTQNSPLHF. This chain connects TRBV7-3 to TRBJ1-6; D is perhaps TRBD1 (6 bases). CDR3 length: 14 amino acids. Germline V gene data show CDR1 as SGHTA and CDR2 as FQGTGA. V was trimmed by 4 bases and J by 7 bases, leaving 11 bases between them.

The genes are TRBV7-9 and TRBJ2-1; 8 bases align to TRBD2. The CDR3 is 15 residues long. Germline CDR1 reads SEHNR; CDR2 reads FQNEAQ (reference sequence). The J segment lost 0 bases and the V segment lost 5 bases, leaving 3 bases of the junction unmatched. This CDR3 is CASSLGGDSYNEQFF. The CDR3 DNA sequence: TGTGCCAGCAGCCTCGGGGGGGACTCCTACAATGAGCAGTTCTTC.

The V and J genes are TRBV27 and TRBJ2-5; TRBD2 matches 12 bases. This CDR3 has 16 residues. Trimming cost V 5 bases and J 1 base; bases outside gene matches: 5. Germline V gives CDR1 MNHEY, CDR2 SMNVEV (reference sequence). CDR3 in amino acids: CASSLALAGGQETQYF. The CDR3 DNA sequence: TGTGCCAGCAGTCTCGCACTAGCGGGGGGCCAAGAGACCCAGTACTTC.

The DNA for the CDR3 is TGTGCCAGCAGCTTAGACAGGGGATTCACTGAAGCTTTCTTT. This codes for CASSLDRGFTEAFF. The chain joins TRBV7-8 to TRBJ1-1; 7 bases are shared with TRBD1. V lost 1 base to trimming and J lost 4 bases; unmatched junction nucleotides: 3. The CDR3 contains 14 residues. Per germline, CDR1 SGHVS and CDR2 FQNEAQ.

The rearrangement joins TRBV7-2 to TRBJ2-1, with 7 bases that match TRBD1. The CDR3 has 15 residues. Germline V CDR1 and CDR2: SGHTA, FQGNSA. Germline trimming cut 8 bases from V and 9 bases from J; bases unmatched to any gene: 16. The CDR3 DNA follows: TGTGCCAGCGGCCCTACAGGGGCGTCGGGTGGTGAGCAGTTCTTC. Its protein is CASGPTGASGGEQFF. Looking up the rest from reference TRBV7-2 and TRBJ2-1 gives the full variable domain: GAGVSQSPSNKVTEKGKDVELRCDPISGHTALYWYRQSLGQGLEFLIYFQGNSAPDKSGLPSDRFSAERTGGSVSTLTIQRTQQEDSAVYLCASGPTGASGGEQFFGPGTRLTVL.

The rearrangement joins TRBV5-1 to TRBJ2-4; 7 positions agree with TRBD1. This CDR3 has 18 amino acids. With 4 bases clipped from V and 3 bases from J, the junction kept 16 bases outside the gene matches. The germline V gene encodes CDR1 SGHRS and CDR2 YFSETQ. CDR3 sequence (DNA): TGCGCCAGCAGCATCCCTCAGGGGGTTGGCGAGGGCAAAAACATTCAGTACTTC. Residues: CASSIPQGVGEGKNIQYF.

The chain uses TRBV7-8 and TRBJ1-5; the D is unclear. Germline assignment: CDR1 SGHVS and CDR2 FQNEAQ. The CDR3 is made up of 13 amino acids. V was trimmed by 2 bases and J by 7 bases, leaving 9 bases between them. This CDR3 reads CASSLRSGQPQHF. As DNA, the CDR3 is TGTGCCAGCAGCTTAAGGTCCGGGCAGCCCCAGCATTTT. The variable domain in full, completed from reference TRBV7-8 and TRBJ1-5, reads GAGVSQSPRYKVAKRGQDVALRCDPISGHVSLFWYQQALGQGPEFLTYFQNEAQLDKSGLPSDRFFAERPEGSVSTLKIQRTQQEDSAVYLCASSLRSGQPQHFGDGTRLSIL.

This sequence joins TRBV28 and TRBJ1-2; TRBD1 aligns across 12 bases. This CDR3 region has 19 residues. J lost 3 bases, V lost 5 bases, and 16 bases had no gene match. Per the germline V gene, CDR1 is MDHEN and CDR2 is SYDVKM. CDR3 amino acids: CASSLSSGTGGKLHYGYTF. The CDR3 DNA reads as TGTGCCAGCAGTCTTTCTTCCGGGACAGGGGGCAAGCTTCACTATGGCTACACCTTC.

CDR3 coding DNA: TGTGCCAGCTCTCGAATGGGACAGCTAAAGGAGACCCAGTACTTC. It translates to CASSRMGQLKETQYF. The chain links TRBV18 to TRBJ2-5; TRBD1 matches 7 bases. The length of the CDR3 is 15 residues. Per germline, CDR1 KGHSH and CDR2 LQKENI. V dropped 6 bases and J dropped 5; count of bases not matched to a gene: 12.

The chain couples TRBV18 to TRBJ1-5; weak D call: TRBD1 (6 bases). Trimming stripped 2 bases from V and 8 bases from J, with 10 bases between. Germline V lookup: CDR1 KGHSH, CDR2 LQKENI. CDR3 length: 13 residues. The CDR3: CASSPRQDEPQHF. The CDR3 DNA follows: TGTGCCAGCTCACCAAGACAGGACGAGCCCCAGCATTTT.

As to this clone: No conserved phenylalanine or tryptophan is present at the end of the CDR3, so a read error is the likely explanation. This chain connects TRBV4-3 to TRBJ2-4, with TRBD1 identical over 8 bases. V shed 5 bases, J shed 7 bases, and the junction held 16 bases outside the gene matches. The CDR3 contains 17 residues. The V gene's germline CDR1 is LGHNA and CDR2 YSLEER. The CDR3 is CASSMVQGGSLLNIQYL. In DNA, the CDR3 is TGCGCCAGCAGCATGGTACAGGGGGGCTCGTTGCTGAACATTCAGTACCTC.

This rearrangement joins TRBV28 to TRBJ2-7; 7 nucleotides match TRBD2. Germline CDR1 reads MDHEN; CDR2 reads SYDVKM. J was trimmed by 4 bases and V by 6 bases; bases with no gene match: 12. The CDR3 length is 15 residues. The CDR3 DNA follows: TGTGCCAGCAGCCCAGTAACGGGGGGACGATACGAGCAGTACTTC. Protein: CASSPVTGGRYEQYF.

The CDR3 DNA reads TGTGCCAGCAGGAAACTAGCGGGGGGGGTATCAGATACGCAGTATTTT. Protein product: CASRKLAGGVSDTQYF. The chain uses TRBV2 and TRBJ2-3; TRBD2 matches at 13 bases. The CDR3 runs 16 residues. Germline V gene sequence: CDR1 SNHLY, CDR2 FYNNEI. Trimming took 6 bases from V and 4 from J; bases not matched to a gene: 7.